The TCR beta chain under discussion was sequenced for a study of post-analysis software for immune sequencing data. As regards this clonotype: Its specificity is not known.

V was cut by 5 bases and J by 3 bases, with 17 bases left in between. Germline values: CDR1 SGHAT, CDR2 FQNNGV. The CDR3 totals 16 residues. Study results and limitations: Controls had lower frequencies than patients of four or five TRBV segments, which included TRBV5-6, TRBV5-1 and TRBV20-1. Samples made in the same batch grouped tightly together by F measure.

Carried by the TCR beta cDNA libraries were unique molecular identifiers. Via MiXCR, TCRdb re-called the PCR reads, giving one row per CDR3 protein. The table lists about 820,000 distinct CDR3 sequences, about 57% of them singletons. The V and J genes are TRBV11-2 and TRBJ2-1, with D unclear. This TCR was sampled from a girl aged 10-17 years with multiple sclerosis. Specimen: blood. The CDR3 here is CASSPPENRFYNEQFF. The CDR3 nucleotides are TGTGCCAGCAGCCCACCCGAAAACAGATTCTACAATGAGCAGTTCTTC.